The rows below give T cell receptor beta chains drawn from one sample of a study of blood T cell repertoires in COVID-19. Libraries were prepared by immunoSEQ multiplex PCR; TCRdb keeps only in-frame clonotypes and omits some of them. This repertoire shows roughly 250,000 clones, about 87% found once; its top ten account for about 1.6%. The source material was PBMCs or T cells enriched from blood (not recorded which). These receptors all stem from a woman in her 50s who had recovered from COVID-19. The CDR3 runs from the conserved cysteine through the conserved F or W. The D gene is left open where the match is weak. A clone size is listed for some rows: how often the clone was seen (once, few, many), or a class if it is expanded.

j_gene,v_gene,d_gene,abundance,CDR3aa,CDR3nt
TRBJ2-1,TRBV25-1,TRBD1,-,CASSEFGQGFDNEQFF,TGTGCCAGCAGTGAATTCGGACAGGGGTTCGACAATGAGCAGTTCTTC
TRBJ1-2,TRBV5-1,-,-,CASSLGDIDFGYTF,TGCGCCAGCAGCTTGGGGGACATAGACTTTGGCTACACCTTC
TRBJ1-2,TRBV7-3,-,-,CASSLPRGQRPNYGYTF,TGTGCCAGCAGCTTACCCCGAGGGCAGCGCCCTAACTATGGCTACACCTTC
TRBJ2-7,TRBV11-1,-,-,CASSLLGRERYEQYF,TGTGCCAGCAGCTTATTGGGTCGGGAACGGTACGAGCAGTACTTC
TRBJ1-1,TRBV11-2,-,-,CASSLWRGYEAFF,TGTGCCAGCAGCTTATGGAGGGGTTATGAAGCTTTCTTT
TRBJ2-1,TRBV5-1,-,-,CASSKDIAAYNEQFF,TGCGCCAGCAGCAAAGATATAGCGGCTTACAATGAGCAGTTCTTC
TRBJ2-3,TRBV5-1,TRBD2,-,CASSRGLAGPTDTQYF,TGCGCCAGCAGCAGGGGACTAGCGGGCCCCACAGATACGCAGTATTTT
TRBJ1-1,TRBV5-4,TRBD1,-,CASSRDRALNTEAFF,TGTGCCAGCAGCCGGGACAGGGCATTGAACACTGAAGCTTTCTTT
TRBJ2-7,TRBV5-1,TRBD2,once,CASSSGLAGPREQYF,TGCGCCAGCAGCTCGGGACTAGCGGGACCCCGTGAGCAGTACTTC
TRBJ1-1,TRBV4-1,-,-,CASSQRGTEAFF,TGCGCCAGCAGCCAACGGGGGACTGAAGCTTTCTTT
TRBJ2-7,TRBV29-1,-,-,CSVGTDYEQYF,TGCAGCGTTGGAACTGACTACGAGCAGTACTTC
TRBJ2-5,TRBV3-1/TRBV3-2,TRBD2,-,CASSPTSGRETQYF,TGTGCCAGCAGCCCTACTAGCGGGAGAGAGACCCAGTACTTC
TRBJ2-2,TRBV7-3,TRBD1,-,CASRRTTGAGELFF,TGTGCCAGCAGGCGGACGACAGGGGCCGGGGAGCTGTTTTTT
TRBJ1-5,TRBV6-1,TRBD1,few,CASSGGDSSRGDQPQHF,TGTGCCAGCAGTGGGGGGGACAGCTCCCGGGGCGATCAGCCCCAGCATTTT
TRBJ2-3,TRBV19,-,-,CASNQAQLTDTQYF,TGTGCCAGTAATCAAGCTCAACTCACAGATACGCAGTATTTT
TRBJ2-1,TRBV9,-,-,CASSVDVGGAVQFF,TGTGCCAGCAGCGTAGATGTGGGGGGAGCGGTGCAGTTCTTC
TRBJ1-4,TRBV30,TRBD1,few,CAWSNRQGAGEKLFF,TGTGCCTGGAGTAACAGACAGGGGGCGGGTGAAAAACTGTTTTTT
TRBJ2-7,TRBV6-1,-,once,CASSEKTGSIRGEQYF,TGTGCCAGCAGTGAGAAAACAGGGTCCATTCGGGGCGAGCAGTACTTC
TRBJ1-1,TRBV27,-,-,CASSDLFQGENTEAFF,TGTGCCAGCAGCGACCTTTTCCAGGGTGAGAACACTGAAGCTTTCTTT
TRBJ1-1,TRBV11-3,TRBD1,-,CASSPGGWNTEAFF,TGTGCCAGCAGCCCAGGGGGATGGAACACTGAAGCTTTCTTT
TRBJ2-3,TRBV15,TRBD2,-,CATSRGTSVDTDTQYF,TGTGCCACCAGCCGGGGGACTAGCGTCGACACAGATACGCAGTATTTT
TRBJ2-2,TRBV7-9,-,-,CASSFSRGVGTGELFF,TGTGCCAGCAGCTTTAGCAGGGGAGTAGGCACCGGGGAGCTGTTTTTT
TRBJ2-7,TRBV24-1,-,-,CATSEGGAYEQYF,TGTGCCACCAGTGAAGGAGGGGCCTACGAGCAGTACTTC
TRBJ1-1,TRBV7-6,TRBD1,-,CASSLALSFGTGAGWGGAFF,TGTGCCAGCAGCTTAGCGCTCTCTTTCGGGACAGGGGCCGGGTGGGGCGGAGCTTTCTTT
TRBJ1-4,TRBV6-5,-,-,CASRKPGEKLFF,TGTGCCAGCAGAAAGCCGGGAGAAAAACTGTTTTTT
TRBJ2-3,TRBV24-1,-,-,CATSRAGADTQYF,TGTGCCACCTCCCGGGCGGGCGCAGATACGCAGTATTTT
TRBJ2-6,TRBV12-5,-,-,CASGLPWERSGANVLTF,TGTGCTAGTGGTTTGCCTTGGGAGAGATCTGGGGCCAACGTCCTGACTTTC
TRBJ2-7,TRBV27,TRBD2,once,CASSPPGGPYEQYF,TGTGCCAGCAGTCCTCCGGGGGGGCCCTACGAGCAGTACTTC
TRBJ1-1,TRBV4-2,-,-,CASSQGGEQLTEAFF,TGTGCCAGCAGCCAAGGGGGGGAACAGCTCACTGAAGCTTTCTTT
TRBJ2-3,TRBV7-3,TRBD1,once,CASGQGEDTQYF,TGTGCCAGCGGCCAGGGGGAGGATACGCAGTATTTT
TRBJ1-4,TRBV10-3,-,-,CAISQDRDNEKLFF,TGTGCCATCAGCCAGGACAGAGATAATGAAAAACTGTTTTTT
TRBJ1-5,TRBV30,TRBD1,-,CAWSRPGQGAIGQPQHF,TGTGCCTGGAGCCGTCCGGGACAGGGCGCCATCGGGCAGCCCCAGCATTTT
TRBJ2-1,TRBV18,-,-,CASSNLQGNEQFF,TGTGCCAGCTCAAATTTACAGGGCAATGAGCAGTTCTTC
TRBJ1-2,TRBV28,-,-,CASSSSRQLSYGYTF,TGTGCCAGCAGTTCTTCAAGACAGCTATCATATGGCTACACCTTC
TRBJ2-4,TRBV7-8,TRBD1,once,CASSPWDRENIQYF,TGTGCCAGCAGCCCCTGGGACAGAGAAAACATTCAGTACTTC
TRBJ1-1,TRBV27,-,-,CASSLRGYTEAFF,TGTGCCAGCAGTTTACGGGGGTACACTGAAGCTTTCTTT
TRBJ1-1,TRBV7-3,-,few,CASSLGQGTEAFF,TGTGCCAGCAGCTTAGGGCAGGGTACTGAAGCTTTCTTT
TRBJ1-3,TRBV27,-,once,CASSFRDLGTIYF,TGTGCCAGCAGTTTTCGGGATCTGGGCACCATATATTTT
TRBJ2-5,TRBV5-1,TRBD1,-,CASSYTGESQETQYF,TGCGCCAGCAGTTACACAGGGGAAAGTCAAGAGACCCAGTACTTC
TRBJ1-1,TRBV25-1,-,-,CATQQGRNTEAFF,TGTGCCACCCAACAGGGCCGGAACACTGAAGCTTTCTTT
TRBJ1-1,TRBV5-1,-,-,CASSSDRSEAFF,TGCGCCAGCAGCAGCGACAGGTCTGAAGCTTTCTTT
TRBJ1-4,TRBV6-6,-,-,CASRIRGAENEKLFF,TGTGCCAGCAGGATTAGGGGTGCGGAGAATGAAAAACTGTTTTTT
TRBJ1-1,TRBV6-5,-,-,CASSYLDSSGEAFF,TGTGCCAGCAGTTACTTAGACAGCTCTGGGGAAGCTTTCTTT
TRBJ1-5,TRBV6-1,TRBD1,-,CASTLGTGGQPQHF,TGTGCCAGCACCCTAGGGACAGGGGGTCAGCCCCAGCATTTT
TRBJ2-3,TRBV6-6,TRBD1,-,CASSPIGLGTGSTDTQYF,TGTGCCAGCAGTCCGATCGGTTTAGGGACAGGGAGCACAGATACGCAGTATTTT
TRBJ2-5,TRBV19,TRBD2,-,CASSWSRGETQYF,TGTGCCAGTAGTTGGTCGCGGGGGGAGACCCAGTACTTC
TRBJ1-6,TRBV2,TRBD1,-,CAGRGTEDSPLHF,TGTGCCGGAAGGGGGACAGAAGACTCACCCCTCCACTTT
TRBJ1-2,TRBV24-1,-,few,CATSDRISNYGYTF,TGTGCCACCAGTGACAGGATTTCTAACTATGGCTACACCTTC